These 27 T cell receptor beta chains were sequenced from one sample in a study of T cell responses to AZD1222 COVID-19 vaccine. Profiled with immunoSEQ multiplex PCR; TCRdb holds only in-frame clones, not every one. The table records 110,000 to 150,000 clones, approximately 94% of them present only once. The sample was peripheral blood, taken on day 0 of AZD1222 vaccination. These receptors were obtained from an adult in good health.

The CDR3 sequence: CASFYRGTVMNTEAFF. CDR3 nucleotide sequence: TGTGCCAGCTTTTACAGGGGTACGGTGATGAACACTGAAGCTTTCTTT. The rearrangement joins TRBV2 to TRBJ1-1, with 7 bases matching TRBD1. Germline V lookup: CDR1 SNHLY, CDR2 FYNNEI. V lost 8 bases, J lost 0 bases, and 12 bases stayed unmatched. CDR3 length equals 16 residues.

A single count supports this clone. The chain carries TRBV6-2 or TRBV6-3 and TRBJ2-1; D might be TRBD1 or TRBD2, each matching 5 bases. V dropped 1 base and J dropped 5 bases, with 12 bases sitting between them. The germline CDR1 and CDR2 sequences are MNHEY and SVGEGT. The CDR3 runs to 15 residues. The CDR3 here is CASSYWGSWDNEQFF. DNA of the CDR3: TGTGCCAGCAGTTACTGGGGGAGTTGGGACAATGAGCAGTTCTTC.

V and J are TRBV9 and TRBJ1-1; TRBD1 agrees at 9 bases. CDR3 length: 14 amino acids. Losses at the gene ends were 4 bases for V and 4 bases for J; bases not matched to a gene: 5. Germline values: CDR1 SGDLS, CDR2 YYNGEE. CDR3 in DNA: TGTGCCAGCAGCCGGGGACAGGGAAGCACTGAAGCTTTCTTT. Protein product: CASSRGQGSTEAFF.

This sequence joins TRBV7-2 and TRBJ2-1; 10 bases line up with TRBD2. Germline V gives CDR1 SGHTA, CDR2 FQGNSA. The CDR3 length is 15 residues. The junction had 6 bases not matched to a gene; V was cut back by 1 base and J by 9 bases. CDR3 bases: TGTGCCAGCAGCTTAGTAGCGGGGGGCCATGGTGAGCAGTTCTTC. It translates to CASSLVAGGHGEQFF.

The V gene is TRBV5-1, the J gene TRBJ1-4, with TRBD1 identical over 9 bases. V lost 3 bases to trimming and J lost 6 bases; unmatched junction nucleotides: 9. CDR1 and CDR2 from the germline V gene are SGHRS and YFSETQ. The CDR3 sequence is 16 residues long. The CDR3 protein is CASSWVQGAHDEKLFF. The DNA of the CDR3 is TGCGCCAGCAGCTGGGTACAGGGGGCTCATGATGAAAAACTGTTTTTT.

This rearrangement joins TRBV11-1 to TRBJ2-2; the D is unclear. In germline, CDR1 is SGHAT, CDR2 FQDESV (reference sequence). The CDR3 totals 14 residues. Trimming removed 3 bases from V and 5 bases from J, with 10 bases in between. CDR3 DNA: TGTGCCAGCAGCTTGGCCCAGGCGACCGGGGAGCTGTTTTTT. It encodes CASSLAQATGELFF.

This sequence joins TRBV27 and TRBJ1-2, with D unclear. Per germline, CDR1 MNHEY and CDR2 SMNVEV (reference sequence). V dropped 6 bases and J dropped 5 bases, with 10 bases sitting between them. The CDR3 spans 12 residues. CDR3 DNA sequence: TGTGCCAGCAGAACTACGGGGTATGGCTACACCTTC. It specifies CASRTTGYGYTF.

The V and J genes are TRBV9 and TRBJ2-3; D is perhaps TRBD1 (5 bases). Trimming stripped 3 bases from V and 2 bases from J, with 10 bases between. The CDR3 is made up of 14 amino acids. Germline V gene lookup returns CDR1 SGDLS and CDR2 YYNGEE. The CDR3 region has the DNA TGTGCCAGCAGCGAGAAGGGGATCACAGATACGCAGTATTTT. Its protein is CASSEKGITDTQYF.

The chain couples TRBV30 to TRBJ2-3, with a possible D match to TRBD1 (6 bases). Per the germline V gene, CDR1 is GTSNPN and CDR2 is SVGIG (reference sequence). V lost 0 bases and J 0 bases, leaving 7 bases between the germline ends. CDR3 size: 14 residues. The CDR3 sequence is CAWSVGTSTDTQYF. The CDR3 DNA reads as TGTGCCTGGAGTGTAGGGACAAGCACAGATACGCAGTATTTT.

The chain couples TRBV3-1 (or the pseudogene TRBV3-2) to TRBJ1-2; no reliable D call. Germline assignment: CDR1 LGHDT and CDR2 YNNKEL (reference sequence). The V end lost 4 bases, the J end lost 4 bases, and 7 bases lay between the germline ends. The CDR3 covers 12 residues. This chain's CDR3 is CASSLSGYGYTF. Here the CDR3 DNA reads TGTGCCAGCAGCCTTAGTGGCTATGGCTACACCTTC.

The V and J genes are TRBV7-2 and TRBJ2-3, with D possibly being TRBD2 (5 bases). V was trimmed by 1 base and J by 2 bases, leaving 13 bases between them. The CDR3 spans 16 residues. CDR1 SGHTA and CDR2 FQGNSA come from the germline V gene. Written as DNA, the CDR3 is TGTGCCAGCAGCTTAGTAGCCCGGGGAAACACAGATACGCAGTATTTT. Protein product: CASSLVARGNTDTQYF.

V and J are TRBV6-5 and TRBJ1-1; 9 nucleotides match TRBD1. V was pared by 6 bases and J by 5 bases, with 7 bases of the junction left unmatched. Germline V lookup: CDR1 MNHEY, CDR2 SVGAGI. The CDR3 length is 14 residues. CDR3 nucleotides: TGTGCCAGCAGCCGGGACAGGGCTAGGACTGAAGCTTTCTTT. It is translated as CASSRDRARTEAFF.

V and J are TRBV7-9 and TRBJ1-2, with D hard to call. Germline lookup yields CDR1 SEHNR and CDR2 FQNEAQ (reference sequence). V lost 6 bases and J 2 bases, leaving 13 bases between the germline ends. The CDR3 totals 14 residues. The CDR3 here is CASRPFILNYGYTF. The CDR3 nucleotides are TGTGCCAGCAGGCCATTCATTCTAAACTATGGCTACACCTTC.

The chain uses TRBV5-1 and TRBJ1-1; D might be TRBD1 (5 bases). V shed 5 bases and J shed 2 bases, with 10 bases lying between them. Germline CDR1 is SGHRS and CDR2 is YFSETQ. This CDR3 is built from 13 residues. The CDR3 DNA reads TGCGCCAGCAGGGGGGACGGTAACACTGAAGCTTTCTTT. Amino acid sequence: CASRGDGNTEAFF. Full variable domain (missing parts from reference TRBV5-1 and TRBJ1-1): KAGVTQTPRYLIKTRGQQVTLSCSPISGHRSVSWYQQTPGQGLQFLFEYFSETQRNKGNFPGRFSGRQFSNSRSEMNVSTLELGDSALYLCASRGDGNTEAFFGQGTRLTVV.

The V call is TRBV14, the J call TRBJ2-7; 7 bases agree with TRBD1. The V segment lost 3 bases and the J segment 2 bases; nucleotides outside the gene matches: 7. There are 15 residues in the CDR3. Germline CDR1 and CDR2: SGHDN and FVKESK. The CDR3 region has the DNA TGTGCCAGCAGCCAGCTCCGGGACAGACCCTACGAGCAGTACTTC. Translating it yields CASSQLRDRPYEQYF.

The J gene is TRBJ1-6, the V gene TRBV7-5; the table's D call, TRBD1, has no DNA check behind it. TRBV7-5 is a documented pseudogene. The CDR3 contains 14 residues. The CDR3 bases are TGTGCCAGAAGCCCTTCCAGGGTTAGCTCACCCCTCCACTTT. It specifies CARSPSRVSSPLHF.

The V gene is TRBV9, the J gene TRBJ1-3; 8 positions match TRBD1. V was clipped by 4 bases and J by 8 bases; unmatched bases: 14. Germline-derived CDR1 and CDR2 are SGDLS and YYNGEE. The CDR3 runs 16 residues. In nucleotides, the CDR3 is TGTGCCAGCAGCACCTCACTTCAGGGGGCTTTTGACACCATATATTTT. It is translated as CASSTSLQGAFDTIYF.

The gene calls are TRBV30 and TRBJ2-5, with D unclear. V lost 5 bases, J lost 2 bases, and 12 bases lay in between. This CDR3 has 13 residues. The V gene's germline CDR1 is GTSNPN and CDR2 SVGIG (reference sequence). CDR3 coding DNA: TGTGCCTGGGGCTGGACGGGTCAAGAGACCCAGTACTTC. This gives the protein CAWGWTGQETQYF.

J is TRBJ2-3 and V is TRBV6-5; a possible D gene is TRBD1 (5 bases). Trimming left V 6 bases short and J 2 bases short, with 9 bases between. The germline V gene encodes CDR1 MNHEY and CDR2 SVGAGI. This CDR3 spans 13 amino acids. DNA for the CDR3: TGTGCCAGCAGAGCACAGGTCACAGATACGCAGTATTTT. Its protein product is CASRAQVTDTQYF.

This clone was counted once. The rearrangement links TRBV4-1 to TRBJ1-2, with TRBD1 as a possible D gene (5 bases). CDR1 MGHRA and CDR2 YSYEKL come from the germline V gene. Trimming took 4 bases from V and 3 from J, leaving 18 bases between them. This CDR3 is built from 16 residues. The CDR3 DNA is TGCGCCAGCAGCCCTCTTGGGACCGAGCAAGACTATGGCTACACCTTC. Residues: CASSPLGTEQDYGYTF.

Written as DNA, the CDR3 is TGTGCCAGCAGTGTAGAAGGTTATAGTGGCTACACCTTC. Amino acids: CASSVEGYSGYTF. The chain recombines TRBV28 with TRBJ1-2; D call uncertain. Trimming removed 5 bases from V and 7 bases from J, with 14 bases in between. This CDR3 contains 13 residues. Germline V gene sequence: CDR1 MDHEN, CDR2 SYDVKM.

CDR3 residues: CASSPMGTGELFF. DNA of the CDR3: TGTGCCAGCTCACCAATGGGAACCGGGGAGCTGTTTTTT. The V and J genes are TRBV18 and TRBJ2-2, with D uncertain. This CDR3 region has 13 residues. Germline CDR1 and CDR2: KGHSH and LQKENI. The V end lost 2 bases, the J end lost 5 bases, and 6 bases lay between the germline ends.

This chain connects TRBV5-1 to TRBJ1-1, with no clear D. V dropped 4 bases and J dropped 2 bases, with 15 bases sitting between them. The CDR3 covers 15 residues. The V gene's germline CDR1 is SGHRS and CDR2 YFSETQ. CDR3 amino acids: CASSTTPNGNTEAFF. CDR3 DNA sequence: TGCGCCAGCAGCACGACCCCGAATGGAAACACTGAAGCTTTCTTT.

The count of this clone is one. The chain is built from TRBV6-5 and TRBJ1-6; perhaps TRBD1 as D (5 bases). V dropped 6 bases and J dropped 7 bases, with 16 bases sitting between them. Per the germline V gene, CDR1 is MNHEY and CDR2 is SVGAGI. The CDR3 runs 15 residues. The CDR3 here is CASSTTESRNSPLHF. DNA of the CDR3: TGTGCCAGCAGCACGACAGAAAGTAGGAATTCACCCCTCCACTTT.

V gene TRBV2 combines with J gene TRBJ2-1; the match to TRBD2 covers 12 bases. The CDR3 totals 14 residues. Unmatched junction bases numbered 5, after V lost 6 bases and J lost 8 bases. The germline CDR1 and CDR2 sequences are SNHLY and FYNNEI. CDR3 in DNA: TGTGCCAGCAGGCCGGGACTAGCGGGCTATGAGCAGTTCTTC. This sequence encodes CASRPGLAGYEQFF.

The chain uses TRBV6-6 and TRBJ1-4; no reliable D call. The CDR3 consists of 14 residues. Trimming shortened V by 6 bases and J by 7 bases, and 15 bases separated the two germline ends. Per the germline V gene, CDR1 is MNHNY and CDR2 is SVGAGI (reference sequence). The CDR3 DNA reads TGTGCCAGCAGGCCTCCGGCAGTGAGTGAAAAACTGTTTTTT. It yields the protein CASRPPAVSEKLFF.

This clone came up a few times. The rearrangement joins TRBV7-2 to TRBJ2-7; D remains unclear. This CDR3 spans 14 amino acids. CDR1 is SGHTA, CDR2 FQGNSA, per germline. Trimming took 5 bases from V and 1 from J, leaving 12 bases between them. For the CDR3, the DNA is TGTGCCAGCAGCCCCCCAACGCTATCCTACGAGCAGTACTTC. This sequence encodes CASSPPTLSYEQYF.